A selection of T cell receptor beta chains follows, all from one sample in a study of blood T cell repertoires in COVID-19. TCRdb's copy holds only in-frame clones and misses some; the assay was immunoSEQ multiplex PCR. The data contain around 190,000 clones, 85% to 90% of them seen just once; the ten biggest clones take up 1.6%. The specimen was peripheral blood. The receptors shown here come from a man aged 18 to 35 with active or convalescent COVID-19. Each CDR3 is given with its conserved first and last residue. The D gene is left open where the match is weak. A clone size is listed for some rows: how often the clone was seen (once, few, many), or a class if it is expanded.

clone size: .; J gene: TRBJ1-1; V gene: TRBV19; D gene: TRBD1; CDR3 DNA: TGTGCCAGTAGCCTAAGGACAGGGGACGTGGACACTGAAGCTTTCTTT; CDR3 protein: CASSLRTGDVDTEAFF
clone size: few; J gene: TRBJ1-1; V gene: TRBV11-2; D gene: .; CDR3 DNA: TGTGCCAGCAGCTTATCCAGGGTGATCACTGAAGCTTTCTTT; CDR3 protein: CASSLSRVITEAFF
clone size: .; J gene: TRBJ2-1; V gene: TRBV13; D gene: TRBD2; CDR3 DNA: TGTGCCAGCAGCTTAACAAGCGGGAGGGCCTCCTACAATGAGCAGTTCTTC; CDR3 protein: CASSLTSGRASYNEQFF
clone size: .; J gene: TRBJ1-1; V gene: TRBV29-1; D gene: .; CDR3 DNA: TGCAGCGTTGAAGTAACGAGAGGCACTGAAGCTTTCTTT; CDR3 protein: CSVEVTRGTEAFF
clone size: .; J gene: TRBJ1-5; V gene: TRBV6-6; D gene: TRBD1; CDR3 DNA: TGTGCCAGCAGGGACAGGGGTGATCAGCCCCAGCATTTT; CDR3 protein: CASRDRGDQPQHF
clone size: .; J gene: TRBJ2-1; V gene: TRBV7-8; D gene: TRBD2; CDR3 DNA: TGTGCCAGCAGCTTCTCACGACTAGCGGGGGACAATGAGCAGTTCTTC; CDR3 protein: CASSFSRLAGDNEQFF
clone size: .; J gene: TRBJ2-1; V gene: TRBV7-8; D gene: .; CDR3 DNA: TGTGCCAGCAGCTCCCACTCGGGTGAGCAGTTCTTC; CDR3 protein: CASSSHSGEQFF
clone size: .; J gene: TRBJ2-3; V gene: TRBV6-5; D gene: TRBD1; CDR3 DNA: TGTGCCAGCTCCTGGGACAGGGGAGGCACAGATACGCAGTATTTT; CDR3 protein: CASSWDRGGTDTQYF
clone size: .; J gene: TRBJ1-5; V gene: TRBV19; D gene: .; CDR3 DNA: TGTGCCAGTAGGGGCAGGGGAGGGCAGCCCCAGCATTTT; CDR3 protein: CASRGRGGQPQHF
clone size: few; J gene: TRBJ1-5; V gene: TRBV10-2; D gene: TRBD1; CDR3 DNA: TGCGCCAGCAGGGACGGACAGGGGGCTCGACAGCCCCAGCATTTT; CDR3 protein: CASRDGQGARQPQHF
clone size: .; J gene: TRBJ2-2; V gene: TRBV2; D gene: TRBD1; CDR3 DNA: TGTGCCAGCAGGGACAGGTCCAGCACCGGGGAGCTGTTTTTT; CDR3 protein: CASRDRSSTGELFF
clone size: .; J gene: TRBJ1-5; V gene: TRBV19; D gene: TRBD1; CDR3 DNA: TGTGCCAGTATTGCCTCGCCCGGGACAGGGAGGGAGGGTCAGCCCCAGCATTTT; CDR3 protein: CASIASPGTGREGQPQHF
clone size: .; J gene: TRBJ1-2; V gene: TRBV7-2; D gene: TRBD1; CDR3 DNA: TGTGCCAGCAGCTTACGGGACAGGGGATATGGCTACACCTTC; CDR3 protein: CASSLRDRGYGYTF
clone size: .; J gene: TRBJ2-3; V gene: TRBV27; D gene: .; CDR3 DNA: TGTGCCAGCAGCCTATTTTCTTGGGATACGCAGTATTTT; CDR3 protein: CASSLFSWDTQYF
clone size: .; J gene: TRBJ2-1; V gene: TRBV4-1; D gene: TRBD2; CDR3 DNA: TGCGCCAGCAGCCAACCTGGACTAGCGGGGGGGACCCCTACAGATGAGCAGTTCTTC; CDR3 protein: CASSQPGLAGGTPTDEQFF
clone size: .; J gene: TRBJ1-6; V gene: TRBV27; D gene: TRBD1; CDR3 DNA: TGTGCCAGCAGCACCGCCGGAGGACAGGGGTATAATTCACCCCTCCACTTT; CDR3 protein: CASSTAGGQGYNSPLHF
clone size: .; J gene: TRBJ2-6; V gene: TRBV5-4; D gene: TRBD2; CDR3 DNA: TGTGCCAGCAGCCGATTGCCGGGAGGGGGGTTGGCTGGGGCCAACGTCCTGACTTTC; CDR3 protein: CASSRLPGGGLAGANVLTF
clone size: .; J gene: TRBJ2-2; V gene: TRBV5-1; D gene: .; CDR3 DNA: TGCGCCAGCAGCTTCGGAGGGGGCAGAGCCGGGGAGCTGTTTTTT; CDR3 protein: CASSFGGGRAGELFF
clone size: .; J gene: TRBJ2-5; V gene: TRBV2; D gene: TRBD1; CDR3 DNA: TGTGCCAGCAGCTACAGGGGTCAAGAGACCCAGTACTTC; CDR3 protein: CASSYRGQETQYF
clone size: .; J gene: TRBJ1-5; V gene: TRBV12-3/TRBV12-4; D gene: .; CDR3 DNA: TGTGCCAGCAGACTCACCGGGGATCAGCCCCAGCATTTT; CDR3 protein: CASRLTGDQPQHF
clone size: .; J gene: TRBJ1-2; V gene: TRBV21-1; D gene: .; CDR3 DNA: TGTGCCAGCAGCAAGGAGGGACAGGAGCACTACTATGGCTACACCTTC; CDR3 protein: CASSKEGQEHYYGYTF
clone size: .; J gene: TRBJ1-4; V gene: TRBV6-5; D gene: .; CDR3 DNA: TGTGCCAGCAGTTACGGGGAGGGAACGACTAATGAAAAACTGTTTTTT; CDR3 protein: CASSYGEGTTNEKLFF
clone size: .; J gene: TRBJ2-2; V gene: TRBV5-1; D gene: TRBD2; CDR3 DNA: TGCGCCAGCAGCTTACGGGGGGGCCGAACCGGGGAGCTGTTTTTT; CDR3 protein: CASSLRGGRTGELFF
clone size: .; J gene: TRBJ2-3; V gene: TRBV29-1; D gene: TRBD2; CDR3 DNA: TGCAGCGTTCAGGGACTAGCGGGATCTATTTGGCCCGCCGATACGCAGTATTTT; CDR3 protein: CSVQGLAGSIWPADTQYF
clone size: .; J gene: TRBJ2-1; V gene: TRBV3-1/TRBV3-2; D gene: .; CDR3 DNA: TGTGCCAGCAGCCGCCGACTAGTTGGTGAGCAGTTCTTC; CDR3 protein: CASSRRLVGEQFF
clone size: once; J gene: TRBJ1-6; V gene: TRBV6-5; D gene: .; CDR3 DNA: TGTGCCAGCAGAACTTACAGTTCACCCCTCCACTTT; CDR3 protein: CASRTYSSPLHF
clone size: .; J gene: TRBJ2-2; V gene: TRBV6-5; D gene: .; CDR3 DNA: TGTGCCAGCAGTTACAACCTAGCGCAAACCGGGGAGCTGTTTTTT; CDR3 protein: CASSYNLAQTGELFF
clone size: .; J gene: TRBJ2-5; V gene: TRBV5-6; D gene: TRBD2; CDR3 DNA: TGTGCCAGCAGCCCACTAGCGGGGGGTCAAGAGACCCAGTACTTC; CDR3 protein: CASSPLAGGQETQYF
clone size: .; J gene: TRBJ1-6; V gene: TRBV10-3; D gene: .; CDR3 DNA: TGTGCCATCAGAGCGACCGGGACAAGAGATAATTCACCCCTCCACTTT; CDR3 protein: CAIRATGTRDNSPLHF
clone size: .; J gene: TRBJ2-1; V gene: TRBV29-1; D gene: TRBD1; CDR3 DNA: TGCAGCGTTGACGGAGGGGACAGGGGAATCCACAATGAGCAGTTCTTC; CDR3 protein: CSVDGGDRGIHNEQFF
clone size: .; J gene: TRBJ2-1; V gene: TRBV19; D gene: TRBD2; CDR3 DNA: TGTGCCAGTAGCGAAGCGGGAGGGCCTCACAATGAGCAGTTCTTC; CDR3 protein: CASSEAGGPHNEQFF
clone size: .; J gene: TRBJ2-1; V gene: TRBV7-9; D gene: TRBD2; CDR3 DNA: TGTGCCAGCAGCCCCGGGACTAGCGGGAGGGCCTACGATGAGCAGTTCTTC; CDR3 protein: CASSPGTSGRAYDEQFF
clone size: .; J gene: TRBJ2-7; V gene: TRBV7-3; D gene: .; CDR3 DNA: TGTGCCAGCAGCTTTAACGGGGACAAAGCCTACGAGCAGTACTTC; CDR3 protein: CASSFNGDKAYEQYF
clone size: .; J gene: TRBJ1-3; V gene: TRBV30; D gene: .; CDR3 DNA: TGTGCCTGGGAACAAGGAAACACCATATATTTT; CDR3 protein: CAWEQGNTIYF
clone size: .; J gene: TRBJ1-2; V gene: TRBV25-1; D gene: .; CDR3 DNA: TGTGCCAGCAGTAGACAAGGGGGTGGTTTTAGCTACACCTTC; CDR3 protein: CASSRQGGGFSYTF
clone size: .; J gene: TRBJ1-2; V gene: TRBV7-8; D gene: TRBD1; CDR3 DNA: TGTGCCAGCAGCTTATCCGCGGACAGGGGCTACACCTTC; CDR3 protein: CASSLSADRGYTF
clone size: once; J gene: TRBJ1-5; V gene: TRBV5-1; D gene: .; CDR3 DNA: TGCGCCAGCAGCTTGGAGGGGGGGAATCAGCCCCAGCATTTT; CDR3 protein: CASSLEGGNQPQHF
clone size: .; J gene: TRBJ1-4; V gene: TRBV30; D gene: .; CDR3 DNA: TGTGCCTGGAGTGTACGGCGGTTTCGTGAAAAACTGTTTTTT; CDR3 protein: CAWSVRRFREKLFF
clone size: .; J gene: TRBJ2-5; V gene: TRBV7-9; D gene: TRBD2; CDR3 DNA: TGTGCCAGCAGCCTAGGACTAGCGGCCAACCAAGAGACCCAGTACTTC; CDR3 protein: CASSLGLAANQETQYF
clone size: .; J gene: TRBJ1-2; V gene: TRBV5-1; D gene: .; CDR3 DNA: TGCGCCAGCAGCCCCGATGCGGGGAGTGTCTATGGCTACACCTTC; CDR3 protein: CASSPDAGSVYGYTF
clone size: .; J gene: TRBJ1-2; V gene: TRBV5-6; D gene: .; CDR3 DNA: TGTGCCAGCAGCCCCGGCCAGGGGTTGGTTGGCTACACCTTC; CDR3 protein: CASSPGQGLVGYTF
clone size: .; J gene: TRBJ1-1; V gene: TRBV5-1; D gene: .; CDR3 DNA: TGCGCCAGCAGCTCGAGTATAGGGGTGAACACTGAAGCTTTCTTT; CDR3 protein: CASSSSIGVNTEAFF
clone size: .; J gene: TRBJ2-1; V gene: TRBV18; D gene: TRBD1; CDR3 DNA: TGTGCCAGCTCACCACCGGGTGGGCAGGGGGCCGATGAGCAGTTCTTC; CDR3 protein: CASSPPGGQGADEQFF
clone size: .; J gene: TRBJ1-5; V gene: TRBV7-9; D gene: .; CDR3 DNA: TGTGCCAGCAGCCTAGGGGGGGATCAGCCCCAGCATTTT; CDR3 protein: CASSLGGDQPQHF
clone size: .; J gene: TRBJ1-3; V gene: TRBV3-1/TRBV3-2; D gene: TRBD1; CDR3 DNA: TGTGCCAGCAGCCTCGGGACAGGGGGATTGGGAAACACCATATATTTT; CDR3 protein: CASSLGTGGLGNTIYF